The 32 T cell receptor beta chains listed next were all sequenced from one sample in a study of T cells after somatic rescue of genetic block. TCRdb's table, derived via immunoSEQ multiplex PCR, lists solely in-frame clones and lacks some. The sample consists of about 15,000 clones, roughly 70% of them appearing once. Sequencing input: peripheral blood mononuclear cells (PBMCs). Receptors originate from a man younger than 30.

The chain combines TRBV6-6 with TRBJ2-7, with D tentatively TRBD1 (6 bases). The ends were cut back, 7 bases at V and 0 bases at J, with 13 bases in the middle. This CDR3 comprises 14 residues. Germline assignment: CDR1 MNHNY and CDR2 SVGAGI (reference sequence). Written as DNA, the CDR3 is TGTGCCAGCACCCTTCAGGGGAGCTCCTACGAGCAGTACTTC. It codes for CASTLQGSSYEQYF.

The V gene is TRBV2, the J gene TRBJ2-1; D remains unclear. With 1 base removed from V and 3 bases from J, the gap between germline ends came to 10 bases. This CDR3 is built from 15 residues. Per the germline V gene, CDR1 is SNHLY and CDR2 is FYNNEI. The CDR3 spells CASSEGLTDYNEQFF. The CDR3 region has the DNA TGTGCCAGCAGTGAAGGACTGACGGACTACAATGAGCAGTTCTTC. The full variable domain, completed using reference TRBV2 and TRBJ2-1, is EPEVTQTPSHQVTQMGQEVILRCVPISNHLYFYWYRQILGQKVEFLVSFYNNEISEKSEIFDDQFSVERPDGSNFTLKIRSTKLEDSAMYFCASSEGLTDYNEQFFGPGTRLTVL.

The chain carries TRBV5-1 and TRBJ2-7, with 9 bases that match TRBD1. With 3 bases clipped from V and 0 bases from J, the junction kept 1 base outside the gene matches. CDR3 length: 14 residues. CDR1 and CDR2 from the germline V gene are SGHRS and YFSETQ. The CDR3 DNA reads TGCGCCAGCAGCTGGGACAGGGCCTCCTACGAGCAGTACTTC. Its protein product is CASSWDRASYEQYF.

This clone came up a few times. The chain carries TRBV6-6 and TRBJ1-1, with 8 nucleotides matching TRBD1. V trimming: 2 bases; J trimming: 10 bases; junction bases outside the gene matches: 9. This CDR3 is built from 14 residues. Germline CDR1 MNHNY, CDR2 SVGAGI (reference sequence). The CDR3 DNA reads TGTGCCAGCAGTTACCCCGACAGGGGTATGGCAGCTTTCTTT. Its protein is CASSYPDRGMAAFF.

The chain recombines TRBV28 with TRBJ2-7; a weak D match, TRBD1 (6 bases). The CDR3 loop spans 15 amino acids. From germline, CDR1 is MDHEN and CDR2 SYDVKM. V was pared by 3 bases and J by 4 bases, with 16 bases between. The CDR3 is CASSFSGGRLYEQYF. CDR3 coding DNA: TGTGCCAGCAGTTTTTCTGGGGGCAGGCTGTACGAGCAGTACTTC.

Details on this clone: This may be a read error: a much more frequent sequence differs by one nucleotide. The chain employs TRBV15 and TRBJ2-3, with D unclear. This CDR3 is 14 amino acids long. The germline gives CDR1 LNHNV, CDR2 YYDKDF (reference sequence). CDR3 sequence: CTTSRSPGPDTQYF. The DNA of the CDR3 is TGTACCACCAGCAGATCCCCGGGCCCCGATACGCAGTATTTT.

The rearrangement joins TRBV7-2 to TRBJ2-1, with 11 nucleotides matching TRBD1. The CDR3 totals 15 residues. Germline assignment: CDR1 SGHTA and CDR2 FQGNSA. J lost 4 bases, V lost 4 bases, and 3 bases had no gene match. In nucleotides, the CDR3 is TGTGCCAGCAGCTCGGGGACAGGGGGTTACAATGAGCAGTTCTTC. Its protein product is CASSSGTGGYNEQFF.

The J gene is TRBJ2-7, the V gene TRBV20-1, with D possibly matching TRBD1 (7 bases). V shed 1 base and J shed 9 bases, with 10 bases lying between them. CDR3 length: 11 residues. Germline CDR1 reads DFQATT; CDR2 reads SNEGSKA (reference sequence). The CDR3 sequence: CSARGQGGQYF. The CDR3, as DNA: TGCAGTGCTAGAGGACAGGGAGGGCAGTACTTC.

This sequence joins TRBV10-3 and TRBJ2-1; D unclear. CDR3 length: 14 residues. Germline values: CDR1 ENHRY, CDR2 SYGVKD. The germline V and J ends were trimmed by 3 bases and 1 base, with 7 bases remaining between them. CDR3 sequence: CAISDFRSYNEQFF. CDR3 in DNA: TGTGCCATCAGTGATTTCAGGTCCTACAATGAGCAGTTCTTC.

V usage is TRBV6-1 and J usage is TRBJ2-2; D is uncertain. This CDR3 has 13 amino acids. Per the germline V gene, CDR1 is MNHNS and CDR2 is SASEGT. The V end was cut by 5 bases, the J end by 4 bases, with 8 bases between. The CDR3: CASSTRVTGELFF. CDR3 coding DNA: TGTGCCAGCAGTACGCGAGTCACCGGGGAGCTGTTTTTT.

The chain recombines TRBV9 with TRBJ2-3, with a weak D call TRBD1 (5 bases). V was cut by 5 bases and J by 0 bases, with 16 bases left in between. The CDR3 totals 16 residues. Looked up from germline, CDR1 is SGDLS and CDR2 is YYNGEE. The CDR3 DNA reads TGTGCCAGCAGTGACCCCAAGGGGTATAGCACAGATACGCAGTATTTT. Translation: CASSDPKGYSTDTQYF.

V and J are TRBV11-3 and TRBJ1-5; 9 positions match TRBD1. This CDR3 has 15 amino acids. Trimming cost V 4 bases and J 4 bases; bases outside gene matches: 5. Germline-derived CDR1 and CDR2 are SGHNT and YENEEA. The CDR3 loop reads CASSSNRGPNQPQHF. CDR3 in DNA: TGTGCCAGCAGCTCCAACAGGGGGCCTAATCAGCCCCAGCATTTT.

This sequence joins TRBV27 and TRBJ2-2, with TRBD1 matching over 7 bases. The trim removed 3 bases at V and 0 bases at J, leaving 13 bases unmatched. Germline V gene lookup returns CDR1 MNHEY and CDR2 SMNVEV (reference sequence). CDR3 length equals 19 residues. CDR3: CASSFRDSLSLSNTGELFF. The CDR3, as DNA: TGTGCCAGCAGTTTCCGGGACAGCCTCTCTCTTTCGAACACCGGGGAGCTGTTTTTT.

The chain uses TRBV6-5 and TRBJ1-2; D uncertain. Germline loops: CDR1 MNHEY, CDR2 SVGAGI. The CDR3 is 15 amino acids. The V gene lost 5 bases and the J gene lost 4 bases, with 17 bases spanning the gap. DNA for the CDR3: TGTGCCAGCAGTCCTTTGGACGGAGCCCCCTATGGCTACACCTTC. Encoded protein: CASSPLDGAPYGYTF.

This clone showed up just once. J is TRBJ1-2 and V is TRBV19; 8 bases line up with TRBD1. This CDR3 is built from 11 residues. Losses at the gene ends were 6 bases for V and 6 bases for J; bases not matched to a gene: 0. Germline CDR1 and CDR2: LNHDA and SQIVND (reference sequence). The CDR3 sequence: CASRQGDGYTF. The CDR3 region has the DNA TGTGCCAGTAGACAGGGGGATGGCTACACCTTC.

The chain has TRBV15 and TRBJ1-4; D is undetermined. The V end lost 1 base, the J end lost 5 bases, and 8 bases lay between the germline ends. Germline values: CDR1 LNHNV, CDR2 YYDKDF (reference sequence). The length of the CDR3 is 14 residues. CDR3 in DNA: TGTGCCACCAGCAGAGCCACCAGCAATGAAAAACTGTTTTTT. It yields the protein CATSRATSNEKLFF.

This sequence joins TRBV9 and TRBJ1-2, with TRBD1 matching 9 bases. This CDR3 comprises 15 residues. With V trimmed by 2 bases and J by 0 bases, 2 bases remained unmatched. Germline loops: CDR1 SGDLS, CDR2 YYNGEE. This CDR3 is CASSVTGGSNYGYTF. CDR3 nucleotide sequence: TGTGCCAGCAGCGTTACAGGGGGCTCTAACTATGGCTACACCTTC.

This clone came up a few times. The genes are TRBV6-1 and TRBJ1-6; TRBD1 matches at 8 bases. Germline V gives CDR1 MNHNS, CDR2 SASEGT. Trimming took 3 bases from V and 6 from J; bases not matched to a gene: 4. The CDR3 has 15 amino acids. DNA for the CDR3: TGTGCCAGCAGTGAGCTAGGACAGGGTAATTCACCCCTCCACTTT. Translating it yields CASSELGQGNSPLHF.

This clone was seen many times. This sequence joins TRBV13 and TRBJ2-2, with D unclear. Trimming stripped 7 bases from V and 4 bases from J, with 13 bases between. The CDR3 is 14 amino acids. CDR1 is PRHDT and CDR2 is FYEKMQ in the germline V gene (reference sequence). The CDR3 nucleotides read TGTGCCAGCACAAAGGGAAAGGGCACCGGGGAGCTGTTTTTT. It codes for CASTKGKGTGELFF.

This clone came up once. V is TRBV27 and J is TRBJ1-4; possible D gene TRBD1, 6 bases. V gave up 9 bases and J gave up 4 bases, with 9 bases separating them. There are 12 residues in the CDR3. Germline loops: CDR1 MNHEY, CDR2 SMNVEV (reference sequence). The CDR3 sequence: CARGGHNEKLFF. DNA of the CDR3: TGTGCCAGAGGGGGGCATAATGAAAAACTGTTTTTT.

This chain joins TRBV6-5 and TRBJ1-1; possibly TRBD1 for D (6 bases). Germline V gene data show CDR1 as MNHEY and CDR2 as SVGAGI. Trimming shortened V by 4 bases and J by 1 base, and 13 bases separated the two germline ends. The CDR3 totals 15 residues. This CDR3 reads CASSWQGTGNTEAFF. The CDR3 DNA reads as TGTGCCAGCAGTTGGCAGGGGACGGGGAACACTGAAGCTTTCTTT.

V and J are TRBV6-5 and TRBJ2-7; 7 bases agree with TRBD1. The CDR3 runs 12 residues. Germline V CDR1 and CDR2: MNHEY, SVGAGI. With V trimmed by 2 bases and J by 7 bases, 2 bases remained unmatched. Here the CDR3 DNA reads TGTGCCAGCAGTTACCGACAGGGAGAGCAGTACTTC. This encodes CASSYRQGEQYF.

This clone was detected a few times. This rearrangement joins TRBV20-1 to TRBJ1-1; D possibly corresponds to TRBD1 (5 bases). V was trimmed by 4 bases and J by 4 bases, leaving 7 bases between them. Germline assignment: CDR1 DFQATT and CDR2 SNEGSKA (reference sequence). This CDR3 region has 11 residues. The CDR3 DNA reads TGCAGTGCTAATACAGGCACTGAAGCTTTCTTT. Protein sequence: CSANTGTEAFF.

The chain combines TRBV10-3 with TRBJ2-7; possibly TRBD1 or TRBD2 for D (6 bases each). In germline, CDR1 is ENHRY, CDR2 SYGVKD. Trimming removed 2 bases from V and 6 bases from J, with 20 bases in between. The CDR3 runs 16 residues. The CDR3 DNA follows: TGTGCCATCAGTGAGGCGCTTCGATACAAGGGGGGCGAGCAGTACTTC. It yields the protein CAISEALRYKGGEQYF.

This clone has a single count. The CDR3 DNA reads as TGTGCCAGCAGGCGCTCCCGGGTAAACACAGATACGCAGTATTTT. This translates into CASRRSRVNTDTQYF. The gene calls are TRBV27 and TRBJ2-3; no clear D. The CDR3 sequence is 15 residues long. Germline V gene data show CDR1 as MNHEY and CDR2 as SMNVEV (reference sequence). V shed 6 bases and J shed 2 bases, with 15 bases lying between them.

The CDR3 DNA is TGTGCCAGCAGTGCCCCCCTTCGGAGACAGACCTACGAGCAGTACTTC. Residues: CASSAPLRRQTYEQYF. The chain combines TRBV6-1 with TRBJ2-7; possible D gene TRBD1, 5 bases. The CDR3 runs to 16 residues. The germline V and J ends were trimmed by 4 bases and 2 bases, with 18 bases remaining between them. Germline V lookup: CDR1 MNHNS, CDR2 SASEGT.

This clone was counted once. The CDR3 DNA follows: TGCGCCAGCAGGTCTGACAGCTCCAATCAGCCCCAGCATTTT. This gives the protein CASRSDSSNQPQHF. This sequence joins TRBV5-1 and TRBJ1-5, with D perhaps matching TRBD1 (5 bases). CDR1 is SGHRS and CDR2 is YFSETQ in the germline V gene. Trimming cost V 5 bases and J 3 bases, with 12 bases left between them. This CDR3 is 14 amino acids long.

CDR3 residues: CASSPRTSGGTDTQYF. The CDR3 coding sequence is TGCGCCAGCAGCCCTCGGACTAGCGGGGGCACAGATACGCAGTATTTT. This rearrangement joins TRBV5-1 to TRBJ2-3; 12 positions match TRBD2. The V segment lost 4 bases and the J segment 1 base; nucleotides outside the gene matches: 4. The CDR3 has 16 residues. Looked up from germline, CDR1 is SGHRS and CDR2 is YFSETQ.

J is TRBJ2-7 and V is TRBV6-6; maybe TRBD1 (5 bases). Germline CDR1 MNHNY, CDR2 SVGAGI (reference sequence). The CDR3 has 13 amino acids. V was trimmed by 8 bases and J by 6 bases, leaving 17 bases between them. The CDR3 DNA reads as TGTGCCAGCTCGGCAGCCTACCAGGGCGAGCAGTACTTC. It codes for CASSAAYQGEQYF.

The chain recombines TRBV30 with TRBJ1-3; D is ambiguous. Germline V gives CDR1 GTSNPN, CDR2 SVGIG (reference sequence). V lost 4 bases and J 4 bases, leaving 11 bases between the germline ends. The length of the CDR3 is 13 residues. CDR3 nucleotide sequence: TGTGCCTGGAATAAGAACGGCGGAAACACCATATATTTT. Amino acid sequence: CAWNKNGGNTIYF.

This sequence joins TRBV7-9 and TRBJ1-2; D not certain. This CDR3 is built from 12 residues. V lost 4 bases and J lost 8, with 11 bases in between. Germline-derived CDR1 and CDR2 are SEHNR and FQNEAQ (reference sequence). Here the CDR3 reads CASSWSNQGYTF. In DNA, the CDR3 is TGTGCCAGCAGCTGGAGCAACCAGGGCTACACCTTC.

About this clone itself: Germline and junction disagree at one end, which may indicate a read error. Other DNA sequences from this sample encode an identical CDR3 as well. The rearrangement uses TRBV5-6 and TRBJ1-1; D is unclear. Germline V lookup: CDR1 SGHDT, CDR2 YYEEEE. The CDR3 is 14 amino acids. CDR3 sequence reads: CASSLDLGGTEAFF. DNA of the CDR3: TGTGCCAGTAGCTTGGATCTGGGTGGCACTGAAGCTTTCTTT. Based on the CDR3 plus reference TRBV5-6 and TRBJ1-1, the full variable domain is DAGVTQSPTHLIKTRGQQVTLRCSPKSGHDTVSWYQQALGQGPQFIFQYYEEEERQRGNFPDRFSGHQFPNYSSELNVNALLLGDSALYLCASSLDLGGTEAFFGQGTRLTVV.